The clone carrying this TCR beta chain was seen a handful of times. Its matching antigen is unknown. This record comes from a study of identifying expanded T cells in peripheral blood. Study results and caveats: Across healthy donors, higher total template counts meant significantly greater roughly two-week count variance. Differentially abundant clones: around 1.2 between replicates, 16.4 at roughly 2 weeks, less than 20 at four.

Healthy donors had no documented immune events, such as infections, while sampled. Produced via immunoSEQ multiplex PCR; TCRdb's table is partial and in-frame only. The sample includes around 100,000 clones, 80% to 90% seen only once; the top ten take less than 7%. V was clipped by 8 bases and J by 4 bases; unmatched bases: 4. The germline CDR1 and CDR2 sequences are LNHDA and SQIVND (reference sequence). CDR3 length: 12 residues. The gene calls are TRBV19 and TRBJ1-2, with 7 bases lining up with TRBD1. This TCR derives from a person aged 18-70 years in good health. Material: blood. For the CDR3, the DNA is TGTGCCAGTCTGGACAGGACCTATGGCTACACCTTC. Translating gives CASLDRTYGYTF.